This paragraph reports one T cell receptor (beta chain). Per the original data handling: Amplification with reference gene primers provided the estimates of nucleated cell counts. The data were produced by immunoSEQ multiplex PCR, yet TCRdb's version contains in-frame clones alone and is incomplete. For V, J and clone size, that table is used; D and trimming come from the DNA. This repertoire shows over 200,000 clones, approximately 90% found once; its top ten account for around 1.2%. This sample was included in a study of blood T cell repertoires in COVID-19. Study-level information: Researchers got acute and convalescent COVID-19 samples from the United States, Italy and Spain. PBMCs, B-cell-depleted T cells, or T cells were the source of the cDNA or gDNA that made up the material.

The V gene lost 7 bases and the J gene lost 8 bases, with 13 bases spanning the gap. This CDR3 region has 12 residues. Sequencing was performed on peripheral blood. This sequence was found in a man aged 25-45 years with acute or convalescent COVID-19. V usage is TRBV12-3 or TRBV12-4 and J usage is TRBJ2-3; TRBD2 is a possible D gene (6 bases). The CDR3 spells CASTSPGVTQYF. CDR3 coding DNA: TGTGCCAGCACCTCGCCGGGAGTTACGCAGTATTTT.